The sample holds a few counts of the clone carrying this T cell receptor beta chain. The PCR used 60 Vbeta and 13 Jbeta primers. Here immunoSEQ multiplex PCR was the method, and the copy in TCRdb shows in-frame clones only, minus some. The sample includes 200,000 to 250,000 clones, 76% of them seen just once. These data belong to a study of cytomegalovirus exposure and HLA in healthy donors. The CDR3 totals 14 residues. CDR1 SNHLY and CDR2 FYNNEI come from the germline V gene. The V end was cut by 7 bases, the J end by 4 bases, with 13 bases between. The chain joins TRBV2 to TRBJ2-2; D gene ambiguous. The material sequenced was PBMCs. The TCR was taken from a man aged 18 to 29 in good health and CMV-seronegative. The CDR3: CASILASATGELFF. The CDR3 nucleotides read TGTGCCAGCATCCTGGCCTCTGCCACCGGGGAGCTGTTTTTT.